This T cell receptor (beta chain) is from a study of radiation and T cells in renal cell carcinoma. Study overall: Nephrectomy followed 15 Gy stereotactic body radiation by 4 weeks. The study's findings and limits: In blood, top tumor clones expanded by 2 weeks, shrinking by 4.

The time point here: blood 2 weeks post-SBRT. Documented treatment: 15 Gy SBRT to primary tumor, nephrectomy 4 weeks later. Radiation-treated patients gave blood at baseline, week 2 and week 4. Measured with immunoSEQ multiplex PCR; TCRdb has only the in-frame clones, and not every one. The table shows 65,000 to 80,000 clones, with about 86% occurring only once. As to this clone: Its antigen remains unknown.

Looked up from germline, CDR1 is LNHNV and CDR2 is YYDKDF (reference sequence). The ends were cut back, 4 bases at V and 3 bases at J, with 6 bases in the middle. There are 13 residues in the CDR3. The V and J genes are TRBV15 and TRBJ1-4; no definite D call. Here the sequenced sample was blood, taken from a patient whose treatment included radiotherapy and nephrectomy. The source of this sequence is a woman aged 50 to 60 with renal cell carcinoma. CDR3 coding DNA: TGTGCCACCAGCAAGCCGTCTAATGAAAAACTGTTTTTT. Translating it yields CATSKPSNEKLFF. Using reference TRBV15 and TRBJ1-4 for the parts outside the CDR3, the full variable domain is DAMVIQNPRYQVTQFGKPVTLSCSQTLNHNVMYWYQQKSSQAPKLLFHYYDKDFNNEADTPDNFQSRRPNTSFCFLDIRSPGLGDTAMYLCATSKPSNEKLFFGSGTQLSVL.